This T cell receptor beta chain was observed in a study of cytomegalovirus exposure and HLA in healthy donors. Details on this clone: Its antigen is as yet unknown.

Overall study findings and caveats: The availability of immune exposure information extended only to CMV serostatus. Among TCR beta chains of equal frequency, HLA-associated ones were more clonally expanded in a later analysis. Presence/absence analyses rested on an assumption that sequencing depth was roughly uniform across donors.

The study ran its PCR with 60 Vbeta and 13 Jbeta primers. The repertoire was sequenced with immunoSEQ multiplex PCR; TCRdb's copy has only in-frame clones and lacks some. Its listing shows about 70,000 clones. The sequenced sample consisted of PBMCs. This sequence was found in a female donor in good health and CMV-seropositive.

The CDR3 is CASSPVSAGGLNEQFF. CDR3 coding DNA: TGTGCCAGCAGCCCCGTCTCGGCGGGGGGGCTAAATGAGCAGTTCTTC. The chain carries TRBV7-9 and TRBJ2-1, with 9 bases lining up with TRBD2. The V gene end was trimmed by 5 bases and the J gene end by 7 bases; junction bases not matched to a gene: 12. This CDR3 comprises 16 residues. Germline CDR1 is SEHNR and CDR2 is FQNEAQ (reference sequence).